This paragraph covers one T cell receptor beta chain sequence. It lacks a known antigen. It has no much larger one-base neighbor in the sample; base qualities were not kept. TRB sequencing was run on genomic DNA with either the immunoSEQ assay at survey resolution or the hsTCRB kit. In the source study's methods: The immunoSEQ software handled initial read processing, and the LymphoSeq R package was used for repertoire analyses. For each TRB dataset, clonality was calculated as 1 minus normalized Shannon entropy, and the Gini coefficient was computed as well. Phenotypes of unsorted samples were inferred by mapping TRB sequences from sorted subsets of the recipient or donor onto unsorted samples of the same recipient. The immuneACCESS repertoire file appears here via TCRdb, limited to in-frame rearrangements. These files lack a portion of the clones; in checked studies, under half of the deficit traces to unresolved V genes, and the cause of the others is not known. D and trimming were read from the DNA, whereas the V and J calls and clone size are those reported in that table. The sample table records more than 20,000 clones; roughly nine tenths of these occur just once. Roughly 2% of the sample comes from the top ten.

This sample was taken from a study of T cells after posttransplantation cyclophosphamide (dated by TCRdb to about 2016). In the study overall: T cell repertoire reconstitution was tracked by TRB sequencing after myeloablative bone marrow transplantation in which posttransplantation cyclophosphamide was used as GVHD prophylaxis. Antigen receptor sequencing was done on samples from a few dozen PTCy-treated patients and from approximately 17 related bone marrow donors of those patients. Blood from all 34 PTCy patients who had 1-year posttransplant specimens underwent TRB sequencing. In 3 patients, TRB sequencing was also performed on up to 3 more blood samples taken 2 to 5.2 years after transplant, and in several patients, pretransplant blood was also TRB-sequenced. Because TRA and TRB clonality correlated tightly in about ten samples, the subsequent TCR analyses were limited to TRB only. Public TRB sequences were searched against a database of over 3,600 sequences associated with responses to pathogens, tumor antigens, self-antigens and alloantigens.

CDR1 and CDR2, per the germline V gene (reference sequence), are LNHDA and SQIVND. From the cysteine up to the phenylalanine, the CDR3 has a length of 16 residues. Only CDR3 DNA remains: 48 bases, in frame from the first base. Relative to germline, V is 4 bases shorter and J is 1 base shorter, with 13 bases between their ends. The control cohort consisted of ten or so patients who had myeloablative marrow transplants with methotrexate plus a calcineurin inhibitor and who were sampled 1 year after transplant. Peripheral blood and bone marrow mononuclear cells were isolated by Ficoll-Hypaque density centrifugation and were cryopreserved. What the study reported, not specific to this receptor: Donor-recipient similarity was low at 1-2 months but rose over the first year, and later blood repertoires were often dominated by donor CD8+ memory clones. Across 45 patients, recipient CMV seropositivity and CMV reactivation were highly associated with TRB clonality; PTCy diversity was similar to CNI/methotrexate controls. The TRB repertoires of T cells infiltrating skin or the GI tract showed only limited overlap with the TRB repertoires found in blood.

This receptor chain uses TRBV19 and TRBJ2-2; TRBD2 is perhaps the D gene, given 5 matching bases. This clonotype was sampled from a female patient aged 30 to 40 who received an allogeneic stem cell transplant from an unrelated donor, was CMV-positive, and had acute and chronic GVHD. After a transplant, some T cells may be the graft donor's own cells. The specimen was PBMCs, collected approximately twelve months after allogeneic stem cell transplant with calcineurin inhibitor and methotrexate. The sequenced DNA is TGTGCCAGTAGTACAATTGGACTCCAGAACACCGGGGAGCTGTTTTTT. It specifies CASSTIGLQNTGELFF.